The 13 T cell receptor beta chains in this list originate from one sample, sequenced in a study of Graves' ophthalmopathy and Graves' hyperthyroidism. Amplified TCR beta CDR3 regions were obtained using RNA transcripts as template. RT-PCR was first run with HTBI primers, then multiplex PCR in a second round. TCRdb itself ran the multiplex PCR reads through MiXCR, one entry per CDR3 protein. The table includes approximately 330,000 distinct CDR3 sequences, 15% to 20% detected once. What was sequenced was peripheral blood. These receptors all stem from an adult man with Graves' ophthalmopathy.

This clonotype was counted at least ten times. The chain links TRBV7-8 to TRBJ2-7; weak D call: TRBD1 (6 bases). CDR1 is SGHVS and CDR2 is FQNEAQ in the germline V gene. The CDR3 has 16 residues. The ends were cut back, 1 base at V and 4 bases at J, with 17 bases in the middle. CDR3: CASSLGTGNGFYEQYF. The CDR3 coding sequence is TGTGCCAGCAGCTTAGGCACAGGGAATGGTTTTTACGAGCAGTACTTC.

This clonotype was seen repeatedly, ten times or more. This rearrangement joins TRBV12-5 to TRBJ2-2; no clear D. Germline V lookup: CDR1 LGHNT, CDR2 FRNRAP. V gave up 5 bases and J gave up 2 bases, with 3 bases separating them. The CDR3 consists of 12 residues. The CDR3 spells CASGLNTGELFF. In nucleotides, the CDR3 is TGTGCTAGTGGTCTAAACACCGGGGAGCTGTTTTTT.

This clonotype was detected many times. V and J are TRBV9 and TRBJ2-2; no firm D call. The V gene lost 0 bases and the J gene lost 6 bases, with 3 bases spanning the gap. In germline, CDR1 is SGDLS, CDR2 YYNGEE. The CDR3 has 12 residues. CDR3 in DNA: TGTGCCAGCAGCGTAGGTTCCGGGGAGCTGTTTTTT. It codes for CASSVGSGELFF.

As to this clonotype: The junction departs from the called germline gene at one end, perhaps through a read error. The V gene is TRBV29-1, the J gene TRBJ1-2, with unresolved D. This CDR3 spans 11 amino acids. From germline, CDR1 is SQVTM and CDR2 ANQGSEA. The CDR3 loop reads CSGPEGYGYNF. The CDR3 region has the DNA TGCAGCGGCCCTGAGGGATATGGCTACAACTTC.

V is TRBV12-3 or TRBV12-4 and J is TRBJ1-3; D possibly corresponds to TRBD1 (6 bases). This CDR3 has 14 amino acids. Trimming stripped 7 bases from V and 9 bases from J, with 19 bases between. CDR3 nucleotide sequence: TGTGCCAGCAAAGGAGGGCAGGGGACCATCACCATATATTTT. It is translated as CASKGGQGTITIYF.

The chain uses TRBV7-8 and TRBJ2-7; 7 nucleotides match TRBD1. Germline V lookup: CDR1 SGHVS, CDR2 FQNEAQ. J lost 1 base, V lost 4 bases, and 1 base had no gene match. The CDR3 sequence is 13 residues long. Written as DNA, the CDR3 is TGTGCCAGCAGCTGGGACAGTTCCTACGAGCAGTACGTC. Translation gives CASSWDSSYEQYV.

In its sample, this clonotype was seen once. The chain is built from TRBV29-1 and TRBJ2-7; 7 bases fit TRBD1. The ends lost 6 bases at V and 5 bases at J; junction bases unmatched: 10. The length of the CDR3 is 13 residues. Germline values: CDR1 SQVTM, CDR2 ANQGSEA. The CDR3 is CSVAETGLHEQYF. CDR3 bases: TGCAGCGTAGCCGAGACAGGGCTCCACGAGCAGTACTTC.

This clonotype was recorded many times. V is TRBV28 and J is TRBJ1-2; D gene uncertain. The germline CDR1 and CDR2 sequences are MDHEN and SYDVKM. The CDR3 length is 14 residues. V was pared by 5 bases and J by 5 bases, with 15 bases between. CDR3 residues: CASSPSRRKYGYTF. The CDR3 nucleotides are TGTGCCAGCAGTCCCTCACGCAGAAAATATGGCTACACCTTC.

This clonotype is a singleton in its sample. The V and J genes are TRBV28 and TRBJ2-7; the D gene could be TRBD1 or TRBD2 (5 bases each). The CDR3 spans 12 residues. Trimming pared 10 bases from V and 3 bases from J, leaving 13 bases between. Germline-derived CDR1 and CDR2 are MDHEN and SYDVKM. CDR3 coding DNA: TGTGCCACCTACCGGGACCTCTACGAGCAGTACTTC. Protein sequence: CATYRDLYEQYF.

This clonotype was seen many times. The chain employs TRBV7-9 and TRBJ2-5, with D perhaps TRBD2 (6 bases). Trimming shortened V by 4 bases and J by 2 bases, and 14 bases separated the two germline ends. The CDR3 spans 15 residues. Germline assignment: CDR1 SEHNR and CDR2 FQNEAQ (reference sequence). The CDR3: CASSSSRGRQETQYF. The CDR3 nucleotides are TGTGCCAGCAGCTCCTCCCGGGGGAGACAAGAGACCCAGTACTTC.

This clonotype was seen ten or more times. The chain is built from TRBV11-1 and TRBJ1-1, with D tentatively TRBD1 (5 bases). This CDR3 contains 15 residues. Germline-derived CDR1 and CDR2 are SGHAT and FQDESV (reference sequence). With 5 bases removed from V and 4 bases from J, the gap between germline ends came to 17 bases. CDR3 DNA: TGTGCCAGCAGCCGAAGCCCAGGGTTGGGCACTGAAGCTTTCTTT. As protein: CASSRSPGLGTEAFF.

In its sample, this clonotype was seen many times. The V and J genes are TRBV7-8 and TRBJ1-1; D unclear. Germline loops: CDR1 SGHVS, CDR2 FQNEAQ. The V end was cut by 5 bases, the J end by 6 bases, with 10 bases between. The CDR3 consists of 12 residues. CDR3 region: CASSRGSAEAFF. The CDR3 DNA reads TGTGCCAGCAGCCGAGGTTCAGCTGAAGCTTTCTTT.

The chain joins TRBV12-3 or TRBV12-4 to TRBJ1-5; no clear D. Trimming pared 6 bases from V and 4 bases from J, leaving 7 bases between. There are 12 residues in the CDR3. CDR3 in amino acids: CASSKPNQPQHF. The CDR3 DNA is TGTGCCAGCAGCAAACCAAATCAGCCCCAGCATTTT.